Each of the 29 T cell receptor beta chains below was sequenced from the same sample in a study of cytomegalovirus exposure and HLA in healthy donors. Sequencing used immunoSEQ multiplex PCR; TCRdb keeps in-frame clones, though not all of them. The data show fewer than 200,000 clones, approximately 86% seen once. Sequenced: PBMCs. All receptors derive from a man younger than 45 in good health and CMV-seropositive.

V gene TRBV6-1 combines with J gene TRBJ1-4, with TRBD1 identical over 9 bases. Germline CDR1 reads MNHNS; CDR2 reads SASEGT. The V gene end was trimmed by 6 bases and the J gene end by 8 bases; junction bases not matched to a gene: 7. There are 14 residues in the CDR3. The CDR3 sequence is CASRISGTGEKLFF. CDR3 coding DNA: TGTGCCAGCAGGATTTCCGGGACAGGGGAAAAACTGTTTTTT.

V is TRBV28 and J is TRBJ1-4; no definite D call. The CDR3 has 13 residues. Trimming stripped 6 bases from V and 3 bases from J, with 8 bases between. Per germline, CDR1 MDHEN and CDR2 SYDVKM. The CDR3 coding sequence is TGTGCCAGCAGAGCGATCCCTAATGAAAAACTGTTTTTT. Translation: CASRAIPNEKLFF.

Comments on this clone: This CDR3 is also generated by other DNA sequences in the sample. The chain links TRBV28 to TRBJ2-7; 13 bases map to TRBD2. V trimming: 2 bases; J trimming: 2 bases; junction bases outside the gene matches: 0. Germline CDR1 MDHEN, CDR2 SYDVKM. This CDR3 is 15 amino acids long. For the CDR3, the DNA is TGTGCCAGCAGTTTAGGGACTAGCGGGACCTACGAGCAGTACTTC. This sequence encodes CASSLGTSGTYEQYF.

The sample holds a few counts of this clone. V usage is TRBV7-9 and J usage is TRBJ2-7; 11 bases match TRBD2. Trimming removed 3 bases from V and 4 bases from J; junction bases left unmatched: 8. The CDR3 is made up of 16 amino acids. CDR1 SEHNR and CDR2 FQNEAQ come from the germline V gene (reference sequence). The CDR3 spells CASSLGGLADYYEQYF. DNA for the CDR3: TGTGCCAGCAGCTTGGGGGGACTAGCGGACTATTACGAGCAGTACTTC.

The chain recombines TRBV4-3 with TRBJ2-1; D is ambiguous. The germline V gene has CDR1 LGHNA and CDR2 YSLEER. V dropped 0 bases and J dropped 4 bases, with 13 bases sitting between them. This CDR3 has 16 amino acids. CDR3 DNA sequence: TGCGCCAGCAGCCAAGATTCCTTTGACGGATACAATGAGCAGTTCTTC. This codes for CASSQDSFDGYNEQFF.

The chain uses TRBV6-1 and TRBJ1-1; D gene ambiguous. CDR3 size: 15 residues. V lost 2 bases to trimming and J lost 0 bases, with 10 bases between them. Germline V gene sequence: CDR1 MNHNS, CDR2 SASEGT. The CDR3 sequence is CASSEMAGVNTEAFF. CDR3 nucleotides: TGTGCCAGCAGTGAAATGGCCGGAGTGAACACTGAAGCTTTCTTT.

This clone was seen repeatedly, ten times or more. This chain uses TRBV20-1 with TRBJ2-7; the D is unclear. The V end lost 3 bases, the J end lost 6 bases, and 9 bases lay between the germline ends. The germline V gene encodes CDR1 DFQATT and CDR2 SNEGSKA (reference sequence). This CDR3 spans 11 amino acids. CDR3 loop: CSASSGLEQYF. For the CDR3, the DNA is TGCAGTGCTAGCAGTGGGCTCGAGCAGTACTTC.

Details on this clone: The conserved phenylalanine or tryptophan is not found at the CDR3 terminus, so this likely reflects a read error. The limits of the CDR3 on the DNA are not certain, so only TCRdb's listed CDR3 is given. V gene TRBV20-1 combines with J gene TRBJ1-2. Germline values: CDR1 DFQATT, CDR2 SNEGSKA (reference sequence). The CDR3 adds up to 10 amino acids, both ends counted. The CDR3: CSARDLRDLG.

Only a few counts were recorded for this clone. The chain links TRBV18 to TRBJ1-5, with a weak D call TRBD1 (6 bases). V was shortened by 6 bases and J by 5 bases, with 17 bases between the two germline ends. The CDR3 is 15 residues long. Germline V gives CDR1 KGHSH, CDR2 LQKENI. The CDR3 nucleotides read TGTGCCAGCTCCCCCCTGGGGAGGGGGGATCAGCCCCAGCATTTT. Translation gives CASSPLGRGDQPQHF.

V usage is TRBV28 and J usage is TRBJ1-3; D not resolved. Trimming left V 2 bases short and J 5 bases short, with 4 bases between. The CDR3 spans 12 residues. In germline, CDR1 is MDHEN, CDR2 SYDVKM. CDR3 in DNA: TGTGCCAGCAGTTTAAGGAGAAACACCATATATTTT. Its protein product is CASSLRRNTIYF.

The V call is TRBV9, the J call TRBJ2-3; D is undetermined. Looked up from germline, CDR1 is SGDLS and CDR2 is YYNGEE. V lost 0 bases to trimming and J lost 2 bases, with 10 bases between them. The CDR3 sequence is 15 residues long. CDR3 sequence (DNA): TGTGCCAGCAGCGTAGAGAGAAGGCCCACAGATACGCAGTATTTT. This sequence encodes CASSVERRPTDTQYF.

The chain is built from TRBV19 and TRBJ1-2; D is perhaps TRBD1 (6 bases). The length of the CDR3 is 15 residues. Between the trimmed V and J ends, which lost 7 bases and 4 bases, there was a span of 19 bases. Germline V CDR1 and CDR2: LNHDA, SQIVND (reference sequence). CDR3 protein: CASTLRRGAGYGYTF. The CDR3 DNA is TGTGCCAGTACCCTCAGGCGGGGGGCCGGCTATGGCTACACCTTC.

The chain carries TRBV5-1 and TRBJ1-2, with 10 nucleotides matching TRBD1. Unmatched junction bases numbered 5, after V lost 2 bases and J lost 4 bases. CDR3 length: 15 residues. Per germline, CDR1 SGHRS and CDR2 YFSETQ. The CDR3 DNA sequence: TGCGCCAGCAGCTTAACCGGGACAGGGGTCTATGGCTACACCTTC. Translated, it gives CASSLTGTGVYGYTF.

The chain has TRBV7-2 and TRBJ2-2, with 12 bases identical to TRBD2. Trimming at V came to 5 bases and at J to 3 bases, leaving 13 bases not matched to a gene. The CDR3 spans 19 residues. The germline V gene has CDR1 SGHTA and CDR2 FQGNSA. Here the CDR3 DNA reads TGTGCCAGCAGCCAAGACCCTTATACTAGCGGGGGGTACACCGGGGAGCTGTTTTTT. Translated, it gives CASSQDPYTSGGYTGELFF.

The chain has TRBV27 and TRBJ2-1; D is uncertain. V lost 5 bases and J 4 bases, leaving 6 bases between the germline ends. The germline V gene has CDR1 MNHEY and CDR2 SMNVEV (reference sequence). This CDR3 spans 12 amino acids. The CDR3 bases are TGTGCCAGCAGTACCCAGTACAATGAGCAGTTCTTC. It is translated as CASSTQYNEQFF.

This rearrangement joins TRBV6-1 to TRBJ2-7, with D uncertain. This CDR3 is 13 amino acids long. V was pared by 3 bases and J by 2 bases, with 8 bases between. Germline V gene data show CDR1 as MNHNS and CDR2 as SASEGT. CDR3 sequence reads: CASSDSGPYEQYF. For the CDR3, the DNA is TGTGCCAGCAGTGATTCAGGACCCTACGAGCAGTACTTC.

This clone was counted a few times. This sequence joins TRBV6-5 and TRBJ1-6; D is undetermined. The germline V gene encodes CDR1 MNHEY and CDR2 SVGAGI. The CDR3 length is 15 residues. The V end lost 6 bases, the J end lost 9 bases, and 18 bases lay between the germline ends. For the CDR3, the DNA is TGTGCCAGCAGGGCCCTTGTTAATAGCGGTTCACCCCTCCACTTT. Its translation: CASRALVNSGSPLHF.

The gene calls are TRBV28 and TRBJ2-3; TRBD2 matches at 8 bases. The CDR3 covers 15 residues. V trimming: 6 bases; J trimming: 6 bases; junction bases outside the gene matches: 11. The germline V gene encodes CDR1 MDHEN and CDR2 SYDVKM. CDR3 residues: CASSSPGGVRDTQYF. The CDR3 nucleotides are TGTGCCAGCAGCTCCCCGGGAGGGGTTAGGGATACGCAGTATTTT. The full variable domain, in which reference TRBV28 and TRBJ2-3 provide the parts outside the CDR3, is DVKVTQSSRYLVKRTGEKVFLECVQDMDHENMFWYRQDPGLGLRLIYFSYDVKMKEKGDIPEGYSVSREKKERFSLILESASTNQTSMYLCASSSPGGVRDTQYFGPGTRLTVL.

V and J are TRBV6-6 and TRBJ1-5; D remains ambiguous. The germline V gene has CDR1 MNHNY and CDR2 SVGAGI (reference sequence). This CDR3 is built from 11 residues. The ends were cut back, 4 bases at V and 6 bases at J, with 4 bases in the middle. CDR3 sequence (DNA): TGTGCCAGCAGTTCTGGTCAGCCCCAGCATTTT. Encoded protein: CASSSGQPQHF.

The chain has TRBV5-1 and TRBJ2-1; possibly TRBD2 for D (7 bases). This CDR3 is 15 amino acids long. Trimming shortened V by 0 bases and J by 5 bases, and 12 bases separated the two germline ends. Germline V lookup: CDR1 SGHRS, CDR2 YFSETQ. CDR3 sequence: CASSLDAGAHNEQFF. CDR3 nucleotides: TGCGCCAGCAGCTTGGACGCGGGGGCTCACAATGAGCAGTTCTTC.

The chain uses TRBV7-7 and TRBJ2-5, with D possibly matching TRBD1 (5 bases). This CDR3 has 16 residues. Germline V gives CDR1 SSHAT, CDR2 FNYEAQ (reference sequence). V was cut by 3 bases and J by 0 bases, with 14 bases left in between. CDR3 DNA sequence: TGTGCCAGCAGCTTGTTTCTAGGGGTGGACCAAGAGACCCAGTACTTC. Translated: CASSLFLGVDQETQYF. Looking up the rest from reference TRBV7-7 and TRBJ2-5 gives the full variable domain: GAGVSQSPRYKVTKRGQDVTLRCDPISSHATLYWYQQALGQGPEFLTYFNYEAQPDKSGLPSDRFSAERPEGSISTLTIQRTEQRDSAMYRCASSLFLGVDQETQYFGPGTRLLVL.

This chain links TRBV6-1 with TRBJ1-2; 7 positions agree with TRBD1. This CDR3 spans 13 amino acids. Germline-derived CDR1 and CDR2 are MNHNS and SASEGT. V dropped 6 bases and J dropped 4; count of bases not matched to a gene: 5. CDR3 region: CASRVDRAYGYTF. CDR3 DNA sequence: TGTGCCAGCAGGGTAGACAGGGCCTATGGCTACACCTTC.

In nucleotides, the CDR3 is TGTGCCAGCAGTCCCTCGGGTGTCCAAGAGACCCAGTACTTC. It yields the protein CASSPSGVQETQYF. J is TRBJ2-5 and V is TRBV27; D call uncertain. CDR1 MNHEY and CDR2 SMNVEV come from the germline V gene (reference sequence). Trimming stripped 5 bases from V and 1 base from J, with 11 bases between. The CDR3 runs 14 residues.

V and J are TRBV28 and TRBJ2-1, with 9 bases that match TRBD2. This CDR3 spans 15 amino acids. Germline V gives CDR1 MDHEN, CDR2 SYDVKM. Trimming took 3 bases from V and 4 from J; bases not matched to a gene: 4. The CDR3 region has the DNA TGTGCCAGCAGTTTCGGGACTAGCCTATACAATGAGCAGTTCTTC. Residues: CASSFGTSLYNEQFF.

Only one count was recorded for this clone. The J gene is TRBJ1-4, the V gene TRBV5-1; 7 bases align to TRBD1. Germline-derived CDR1 and CDR2 are SGHRS and YFSETQ. This CDR3 has 15 residues. With V trimmed by 4 bases and J by 5 bases, 8 bases remained unmatched. CDR3 nucleotide sequence: TGCGCCAGCAGCCTTGGCGGGACAGAAAATGAAAAACTGTTTTTT. Protein product: CASSLGGTENEKLFF.

The chain uses TRBV5-4 and TRBJ2-7, with 10 bases aligning to TRBD2. V shed 4 bases and J 5 bases; nucleotides not matched to a gene: 6. This CDR3 contains 14 residues. Germline lookup yields CDR1 SGHNT and CDR2 YYREEE (reference sequence). The CDR3 region is CASSPSGRIDEQYF. In nucleotides, the CDR3 is TGTGCCAGCAGCCCTAGCGGGAGAATCGACGAGCAGTACTTC.

This clone turned up a few times. The rearrangement links TRBV18 to TRBJ2-7; 12 positions match TRBD2. This CDR3 has 17 residues. The germline CDR1 and CDR2 sequences are KGHSH and LQKENI. V lost 1 base, J lost 3 bases, and 7 bases stayed unmatched. CDR3 sequence: CASSPLGTSGPSYEQYF. Here the CDR3 DNA reads TGTGCCAGCTCACCACTCGGGACTAGCGGGCCAAGCTACGAGCAGTACTTC.

The rearrangement links TRBV30 to TRBJ1-1; 9 bases map to TRBD1. Losses at the gene ends were 2 bases for V and 5 bases for J; bases not matched to a gene: 9. The CDR3 spans 15 residues. Per the germline V gene, CDR1 is GTSNPN and CDR2 is SVGIG (reference sequence). The CDR3 nucleotides read TGTGCCTGGAGTCTAGAACAGGGGGCTGGGACTGAAGCTTTCTTT. As protein: CAWSLEQGAGTEAFF.

The rearrangement uses TRBV6-6 and TRBJ1-2, with D possibly matching TRBD1 (5 bases). Trimming cost V 0 bases and J 6 bases, with 14 bases left between them. CDR3 length equals 15 residues. The germline V gene encodes CDR1 MNHNY and CDR2 SVGAGI (reference sequence). As DNA, the CDR3 is TGTGCCAGCAGTTACTCGGAGGGAAGGGGTGATGGCTACACCTTC. Its protein is CASSYSEGRGDGYTF.